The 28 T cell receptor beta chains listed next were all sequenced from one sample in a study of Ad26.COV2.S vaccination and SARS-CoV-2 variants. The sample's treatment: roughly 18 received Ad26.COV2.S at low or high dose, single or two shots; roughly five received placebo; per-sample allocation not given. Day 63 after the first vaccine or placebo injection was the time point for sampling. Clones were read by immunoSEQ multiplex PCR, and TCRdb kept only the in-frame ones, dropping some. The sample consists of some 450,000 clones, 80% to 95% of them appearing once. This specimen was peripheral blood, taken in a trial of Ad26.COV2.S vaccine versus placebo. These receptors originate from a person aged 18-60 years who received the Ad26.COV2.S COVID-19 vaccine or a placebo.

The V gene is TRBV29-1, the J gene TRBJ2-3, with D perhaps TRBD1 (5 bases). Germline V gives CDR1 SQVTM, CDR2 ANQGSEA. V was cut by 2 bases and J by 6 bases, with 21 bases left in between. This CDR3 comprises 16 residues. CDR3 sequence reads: CSVESRKWGARDTQYF. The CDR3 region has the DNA TGCAGCGTTGAATCGAGGAAGTGGGGCGCCCGGGATACGCAGTATTTT.

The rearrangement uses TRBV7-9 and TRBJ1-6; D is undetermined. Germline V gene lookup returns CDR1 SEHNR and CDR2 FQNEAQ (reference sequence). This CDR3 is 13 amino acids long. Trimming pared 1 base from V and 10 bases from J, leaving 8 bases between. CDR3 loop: CASSLGQTSPLHF. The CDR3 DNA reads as TGTGCCAGCAGCTTAGGCCAAACCTCACCCCTCCACTTT.

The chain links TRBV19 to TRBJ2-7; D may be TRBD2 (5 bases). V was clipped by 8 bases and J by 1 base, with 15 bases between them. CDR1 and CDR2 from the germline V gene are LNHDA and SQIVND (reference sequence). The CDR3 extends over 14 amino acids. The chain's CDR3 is CASEQQAGSYEQYF. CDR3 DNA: TGTGCCAGTGAGCAGCAGGCGGGTTCCTACGAGCAGTACTTC.

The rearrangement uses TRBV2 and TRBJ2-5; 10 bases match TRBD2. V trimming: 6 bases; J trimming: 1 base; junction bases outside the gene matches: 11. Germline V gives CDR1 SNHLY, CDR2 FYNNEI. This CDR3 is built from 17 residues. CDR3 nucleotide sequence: TGTGCCAGCAGGCGACCCCCTAGCGGGGGCCCCCAAGAGACCCAGTACTTC. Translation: CASRRPPSGGPQETQYF.

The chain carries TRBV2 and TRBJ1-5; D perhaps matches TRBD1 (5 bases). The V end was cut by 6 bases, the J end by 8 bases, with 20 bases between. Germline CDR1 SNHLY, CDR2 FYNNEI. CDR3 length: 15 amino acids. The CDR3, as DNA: TGTGCCAGCAGCGGAATCGGGACGGCCGATAAGCCCCAGCATTTT. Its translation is CASSGIGTADKPQHF.

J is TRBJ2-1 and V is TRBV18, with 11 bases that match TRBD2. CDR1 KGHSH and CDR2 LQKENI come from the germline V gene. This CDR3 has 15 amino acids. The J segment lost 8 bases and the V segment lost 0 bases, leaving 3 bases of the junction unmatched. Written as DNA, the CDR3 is TGTGCCAGCTCACCACCGACTAGCGGGAATTATGAGCAGTTCTTC. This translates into CASSPPTSGNYEQFF.

The CDR3 DNA reads as TGTGCCAGCAGCCCCGGCCCAGTGGGTGTTCCCCAGCATTTT. It codes for CASSPGPVGVPQHF. V is TRBV7-2 and J is TRBJ1-5, with unresolved D. Trimming cost V 5 bases and J 10 bases, with 18 bases left between them. Per germline, CDR1 SGHTA and CDR2 FQGNSA. CDR3 length: 14 residues. Full variable domain (missing parts from reference TRBV7-2 and TRBJ1-5): GAGVSQSPSNKVTEKGKDVELRCDPISGHTALYWYRQSLGQGLEFLIYFQGNSAPDKSGLPSDRFSAERTGGSVSTLTIQRTQQEDSAVYLCASSPGPVGVPQHFGDGTRLSIL.

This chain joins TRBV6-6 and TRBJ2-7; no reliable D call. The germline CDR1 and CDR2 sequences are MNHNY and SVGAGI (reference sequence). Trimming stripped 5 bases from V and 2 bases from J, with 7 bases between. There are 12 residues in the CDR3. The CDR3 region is CASSQTTYEQYF. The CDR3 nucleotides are TGTGCCAGCAGTCAGACCACCTACGAGCAGTACTTC.

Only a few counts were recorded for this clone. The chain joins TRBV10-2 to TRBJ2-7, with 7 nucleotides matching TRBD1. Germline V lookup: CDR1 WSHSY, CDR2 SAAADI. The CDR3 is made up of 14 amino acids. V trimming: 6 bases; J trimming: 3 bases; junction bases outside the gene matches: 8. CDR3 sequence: CASRTQTGNYEQYF. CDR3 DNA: TGCGCCAGCAGAACACAGACAGGGAACTACGAGCAGTACTTC.

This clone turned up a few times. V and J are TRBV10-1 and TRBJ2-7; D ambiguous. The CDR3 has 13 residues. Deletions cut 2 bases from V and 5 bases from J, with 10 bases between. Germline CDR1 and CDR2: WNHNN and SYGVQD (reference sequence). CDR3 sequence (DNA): TGCGCCAGCAGTGAGCCGGCGAGCGACGAGCAGTACTTC. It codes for CASSEPASDEQYF.

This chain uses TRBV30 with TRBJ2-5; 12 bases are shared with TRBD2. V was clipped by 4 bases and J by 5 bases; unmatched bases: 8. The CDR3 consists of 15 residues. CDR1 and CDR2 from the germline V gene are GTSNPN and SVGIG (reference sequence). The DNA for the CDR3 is TGTGCCTGGAACCCTAGCGGGAGGGCCGTGGAGACCCAGTACTTC. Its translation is CAWNPSGRAVETQYF.

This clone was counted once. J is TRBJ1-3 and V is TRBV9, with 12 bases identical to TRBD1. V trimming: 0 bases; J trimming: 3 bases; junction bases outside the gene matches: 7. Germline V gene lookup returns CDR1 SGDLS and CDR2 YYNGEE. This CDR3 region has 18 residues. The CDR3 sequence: CASSVASGQGAGGNTIYF. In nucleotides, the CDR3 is TGTGCCAGCAGCGTAGCCTCGGGACAGGGGGCTGGTGGAAACACCATATATTTT.

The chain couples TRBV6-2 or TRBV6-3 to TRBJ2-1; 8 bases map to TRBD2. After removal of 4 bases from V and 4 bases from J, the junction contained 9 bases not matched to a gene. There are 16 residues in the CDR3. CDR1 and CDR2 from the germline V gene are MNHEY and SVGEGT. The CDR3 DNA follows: TGTGCCAGCAGTTTCAAACGGGGGGGATTTTACAATGAGCAGTTCTTC. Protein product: CASSFKRGGFYNEQFF.

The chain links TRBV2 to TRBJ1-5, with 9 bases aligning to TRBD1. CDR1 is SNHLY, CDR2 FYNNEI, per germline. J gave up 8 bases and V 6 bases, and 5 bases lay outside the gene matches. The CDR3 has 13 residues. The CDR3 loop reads CASRGDRDEPQHF. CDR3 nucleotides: TGTGCCAGCAGGGGGGACAGGGATGAGCCCCAGCATTTT.

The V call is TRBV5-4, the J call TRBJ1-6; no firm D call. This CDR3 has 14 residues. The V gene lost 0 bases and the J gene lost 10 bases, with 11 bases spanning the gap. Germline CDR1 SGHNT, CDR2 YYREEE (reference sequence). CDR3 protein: CASSLAGDGSPLHF. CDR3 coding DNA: TGTGCCAGCAGCTTGGCCGGCGACGGATCACCCCTCCACTTT.

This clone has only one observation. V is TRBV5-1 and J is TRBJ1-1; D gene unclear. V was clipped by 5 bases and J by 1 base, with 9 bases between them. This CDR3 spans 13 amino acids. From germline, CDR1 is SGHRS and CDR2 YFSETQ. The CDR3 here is CASSQGRNTEAFF. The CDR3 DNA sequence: TGCGCCAGCAGTCAAGGTCGGAACACTGAAGCTTTCTTT.

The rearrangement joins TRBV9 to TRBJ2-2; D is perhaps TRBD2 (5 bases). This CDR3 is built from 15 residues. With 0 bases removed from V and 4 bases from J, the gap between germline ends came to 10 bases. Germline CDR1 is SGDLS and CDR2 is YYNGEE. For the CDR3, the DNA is TGTGCCAGCAGCGTAGTGGCTAGCAGCACCGGGGAGCTGTTTTTT. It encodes CASSVVASSTGELFF. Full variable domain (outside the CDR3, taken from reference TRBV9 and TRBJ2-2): DSGVTQTPKHLITATGQRVTLRCSPRSGDLSVYWYQQSLDQGLQFLIQYYNGEERAKGNILERFSAQQFPDLHSELNLSSLELGDSALYFCASSVVASSTGELFFGEGSRLTVL.

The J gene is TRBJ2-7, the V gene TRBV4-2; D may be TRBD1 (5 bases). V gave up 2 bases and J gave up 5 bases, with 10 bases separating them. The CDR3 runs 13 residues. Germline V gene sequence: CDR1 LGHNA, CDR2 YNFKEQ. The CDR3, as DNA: TGTGCCAGCAGCCAAAGGGGCGCGGACGAGCAGTACTTC. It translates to CASSQRGADEQYF.

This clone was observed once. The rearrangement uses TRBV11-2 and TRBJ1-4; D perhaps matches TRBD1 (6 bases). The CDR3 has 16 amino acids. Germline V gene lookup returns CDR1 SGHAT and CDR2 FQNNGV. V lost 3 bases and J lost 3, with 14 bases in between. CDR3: CASSLGAGSANEKLFF. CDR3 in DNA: TGTGCCAGCAGCTTGGGGGCAGGGAGTGCTAATGAAAAACTGTTTTTT.

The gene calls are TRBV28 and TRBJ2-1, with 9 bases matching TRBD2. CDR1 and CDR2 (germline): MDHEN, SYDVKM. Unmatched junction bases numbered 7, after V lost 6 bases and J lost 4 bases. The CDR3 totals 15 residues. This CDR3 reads CASSGGGREYNEQFF. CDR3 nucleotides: TGTGCCAGCAGCGGCGGCGGGAGGGAATACAATGAGCAGTTCTTC.

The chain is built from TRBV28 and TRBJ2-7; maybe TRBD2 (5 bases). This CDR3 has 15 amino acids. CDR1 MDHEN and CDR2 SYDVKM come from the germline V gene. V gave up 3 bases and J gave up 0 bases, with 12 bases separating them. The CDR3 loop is CASSFAGPSSYEQYF. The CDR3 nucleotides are TGTGCCAGCAGTTTTGCGGGCCCGAGCTCCTACGAGCAGTACTTC.

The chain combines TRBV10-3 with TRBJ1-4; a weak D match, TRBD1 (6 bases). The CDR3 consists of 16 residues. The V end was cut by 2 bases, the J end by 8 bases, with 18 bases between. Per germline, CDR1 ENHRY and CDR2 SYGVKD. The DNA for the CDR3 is TGTGCCATCAGTGAGACCCGGACCTCCGGGGGCGAAAAACTGTTTTTT. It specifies CAISETRTSGGEKLFF.

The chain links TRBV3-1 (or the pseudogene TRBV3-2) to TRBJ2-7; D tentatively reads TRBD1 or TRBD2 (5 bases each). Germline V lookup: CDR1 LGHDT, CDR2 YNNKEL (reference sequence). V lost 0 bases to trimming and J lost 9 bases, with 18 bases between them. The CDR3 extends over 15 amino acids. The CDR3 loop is CASSQEGVVTRGQYF. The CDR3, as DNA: TGTGCCAGCAGCCAAGAGGGGGTGGTCACTCGGGGGCAGTACTTC.

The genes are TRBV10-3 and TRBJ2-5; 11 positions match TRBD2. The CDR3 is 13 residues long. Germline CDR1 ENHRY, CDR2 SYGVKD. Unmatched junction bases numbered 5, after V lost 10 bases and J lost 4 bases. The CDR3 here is CATLAGGGETQYF. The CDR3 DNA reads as TGTGCCACCCTAGCGGGAGGTGGAGAGACCCAGTACTTC.

CDR3 residues: CASSLYGGSYEQYF. Here the CDR3 DNA reads TGTGCCAGCAGCTTATACGGAGGCTCCTACGAGCAGTACTTC. J is TRBJ2-7 and V is TRBV5-6; D perhaps matches TRBD2 (5 bases). Looked up from germline, CDR1 is SGHDT and CDR2 is YYEEEE. This CDR3 has 14 amino acids. Trimming pared 2 bases from V and 0 bases from J, leaving 9 bases between.

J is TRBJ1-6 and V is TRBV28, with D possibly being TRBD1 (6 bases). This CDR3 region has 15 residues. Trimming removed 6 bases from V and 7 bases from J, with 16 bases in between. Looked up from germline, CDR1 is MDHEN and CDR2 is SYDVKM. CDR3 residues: CASRGAQGSNSPLHF. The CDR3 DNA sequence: TGTGCCAGCAGGGGGGCTCAGGGGAGCAATTCACCCCTCCACTTT. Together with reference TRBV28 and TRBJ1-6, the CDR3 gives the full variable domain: DVKVTQSSRYLVKRTGEKVFLECVQDMDHENMFWYRQDPGLGLRLIYFSYDVKMKEKGDIPEGYSVSREKKERFSLILESASTNQTSMYLCASRGAQGSNSPLHFGNGTRLTVT.

The CDR3 DNA reads as TGTGCCACCAGTGATGGGGGGAACACTGAAGCTTTCTTT. It yields the protein CATSDGGNTEAFF. The chain recombines TRBV24-1 with TRBJ1-1, with D maybe TRBD1 (5 bases). Germline lookup yields CDR1 KGHDR and CDR2 SFDVKD. The CDR3 runs to 13 residues. Trimming stripped 3 bases from V and 1 base from J, with 5 bases between.

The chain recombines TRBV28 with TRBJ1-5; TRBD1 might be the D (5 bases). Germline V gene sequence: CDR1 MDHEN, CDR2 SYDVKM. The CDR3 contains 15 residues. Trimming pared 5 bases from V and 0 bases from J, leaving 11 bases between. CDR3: CASSPPGLSNQPQHF. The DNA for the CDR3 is TGTGCCAGCAGTCCCCCGGGGCTTAGCAATCAGCCCCAGCATTTT.